The 15 T cell receptor beta chains reported below all come from one sample, sequenced in a study of cytomegalovirus exposure and HLA in healthy donors. TCRdb keeps only in-frame clones here, not all; method: immunoSEQ multiplex PCR. The table shows 150,000 to 160,000 clones, with 86% occurring only once. The sample comprised PBMCs. Receptors were obtained from a human donor in good health.

A few counts support this clone. CDR3 coding DNA: TGTGCCAGCAGCTATGGGACAGGAGGCACCTACGAGCAGTACTTC. This gives the protein CASSYGTGGTYEQYF. The V call is TRBV7-2, the J call TRBJ2-7, with 8 nucleotides matching TRBD1. CDR1 is SGHTA, CDR2 FQGNSA, per germline. This CDR3 is 15 amino acids long. V shed 4 bases, J shed 2 bases, and the junction held 7 bases outside the gene matches.

The CDR3 here is CASSPARRAEAFF. CDR3 DNA sequence: TGTGCCAGCAGCCCCGCTAGAAGAGCTGAAGCTTTCTTT. V and J are TRBV5-5 and TRBJ1-1; no definite D call. The CDR3 is made up of 13 amino acids. V dropped 4 bases and J dropped 6 bases, with 13 bases sitting between them. In germline, CDR1 is SGHKS, CDR2 YYEKEE (reference sequence).

The chain is built from TRBV11-2 and TRBJ1-1; D remains ambiguous. The germline V gene has CDR1 SGHAT and CDR2 FQNNGV. The CDR3 runs 16 residues. Trimming removed 1 base from V and 1 base from J, with 13 bases in between. CDR3 in amino acids: CASSLGMSAGNTEAFF. CDR3 nucleotides: TGTGCCAGCAGCTTAGGGATGTCTGCAGGGAACACTGAAGCTTTCTTT. Full variable domain (missing parts from reference TRBV11-2 and TRBJ1-1): EAGVAQSPRYKIIEKRQSVAFWCNPISGHATLYWYQQILGQGPKLLIQFQNNGVVDDSQLPKDRFSAERLKGVDSTLKIQPAKLEDSAVYLCASSLGMSAGNTEAFFGQGTRLTVV.

The genes are TRBV6-5 and TRBJ2-7; no definite D call. CDR1 and CDR2 from the germline V gene are MNHEY and SVGAGI. Trimming left V 0 bases short and J 2 bases short, with 14 bases between. The CDR3 contains 16 residues. CDR3 in DNA: TGTGCCAGCAGTTACTCGAACAAGCCTCGGGCCTACGAGCAGTACTTC. It specifies CASSYSNKPRAYEQYF.

The J gene is TRBJ1-5, the V gene TRBV7-2, with TRBD1 as a possible D gene (6 bases). Trimming took 5 bases from V and 2 from J, leaving 13 bases between them. The germline gives CDR1 SGHTA, CDR2 FQGNSA. The CDR3 loop spans 15 amino acids. CDR3 sequence (DNA): TGTGCCAGCAGCCTTACAGGGCCTGGCAATCAGCCCCAGCATTTT. Amino acid sequence: CASSLTGPGNQPQHF.

The chain has TRBV5-4 and TRBJ1-1; 9 nucleotides align to TRBD1. CDR3 length: 16 residues. The germline V gene encodes CDR1 SGHNT and CDR2 YYREEE (reference sequence). The V and J ends lost 4 bases and 0 bases, in that order; junction bases with no gene match: 7. The CDR3 sequence is CASSAGTGRLNTEAFF. CDR3 bases: TGTGCCAGCAGCGCCGGGACAGGGAGACTGAACACTGAAGCTTTCTTT.

The J gene is TRBJ1-2, the V gene TRBV7-3; TRBD1 matches 9 bases. CDR1 and CDR2 from the germline V gene are SGHTA and FQGTGA. The V and J ends lost 3 bases and 2 bases, in that order; junction bases with no gene match: 4. This CDR3 spans 15 amino acids. This chain's CDR3 is CASSFRTGENYGYTF. The DNA for the CDR3 is TGTGCCAGCAGCTTCAGGACAGGGGAGAACTATGGCTACACCTTC.

This chain joins TRBV19 and TRBJ2-7, with TRBD2 matching 8 bases. CDR1 LNHDA and CDR2 SQIVND come from the germline V gene (reference sequence). The CDR3 consists of 15 residues. V was pared by 1 base and J by 4 bases, with 6 bases of the junction left unmatched. CDR3: CASSIGGLGPYEQYF. CDR3 DNA sequence: TGTGCCAGTAGTATAGGGGGACTAGGACCTTACGAGCAGTACTTC.

V is TRBV6-4 and J is TRBJ1-6; D possibly corresponds to TRBD1 (6 bases). Germline-derived CDR1 and CDR2 are MRHNA and SNTAGT. The CDR3 length is 16 residues. Trimming stripped 6 bases from V and 0 bases from J, with 12 bases between. CDR3 residues: CASRSQGSSYNSPLHF. CDR3 in DNA: TGTGCCAGCAGGTCACAGGGTTCCTCCTATAATTCACCCCTCCACTTT.

This chain joins TRBV10-3 and TRBJ2-1, with D hard to call. Germline V gives CDR1 ENHRY, CDR2 SYGVKD. Trimming left V 6 bases short and J 0 bases short, with 9 bases between. The CDR3 sequence is 14 residues long. The CDR3 nucleotides are TGTGCCATCAGGAACCGGAGCTCCTACAATGAGCAGTTCTTC. It codes for CAIRNRSSYNEQFF.

The genes are TRBV27 and TRBJ1-5; 8 bases are a match to TRBD1. V lost 8 bases, J lost 3 bases, and 9 bases stayed unmatched. Germline CDR1 reads MNHEY; CDR2 reads SMNVEV (reference sequence). The CDR3 runs 15 residues. The CDR3 DNA follows: TGTGCCAGCCGACAGGGGCCTTTCTCCAATCAGCCCCAGCATTTT. Amino acids: CASRQGPFSNQPQHF.

The chain carries TRBV6-5 and TRBJ2-3; D may be TRBD1 (6 bases). Trimming pared 1 base from V and 6 bases from J, leaving 11 bases between. This CDR3 has 14 amino acids. CDR1 and CDR2 (germline): MNHEY, SVGAGI. As DNA, the CDR3 is TGTGCCAGCAGTTACTTAGGGACATCGGATACGCAGTATTTT. This encodes CASSYLGTSDTQYF.

This rearrangement joins TRBV2 to TRBJ1-5; 7 bases are shared with TRBD1. The V gene end was trimmed by 4 bases and the J gene end by 0 bases; junction bases not matched to a gene: 0. CDR1 is SNHLY and CDR2 is FYNNEI in the germline V gene. The CDR3 has 14 residues. In nucleotides, the CDR3 is TGTGCCAGCAGTGGGGACAGTAGCAATCAGCCCCAGCATTTT. Residues: CASSGDSSNQPQHF.

The chain joins TRBV5-1 to TRBJ1-1; D remains unclear. The V and J ends lost 3 bases and 0 bases respectively, with 18 bases between them. The CDR3 covers 17 residues. The germline CDR1 and CDR2 sequences are SGHRS and YFSETQ. CDR3 sequence: CASSYFPRGLMNTEAFF. As DNA, the CDR3 is TGCGCCAGCAGCTACTTCCCCCGCGGACTGATGAACACTGAAGCTTTCTTT.

The V gene is TRBV14, the J gene TRBJ1-2; 7 bases match TRBD1. The CDR3 is made up of 16 amino acids. Germline lookup yields CDR1 SGHDN and CDR2 FVKESK. The junction had 12 bases not matched to a gene; V was cut back by 4 bases and J by 4 bases. CDR3 sequence reads: CASSRSGQVWVYGYTF. In DNA, the CDR3 is TGTGCCAGCAGCCGATCCGGACAGGTGTGGGTCTATGGCTACACCTTC.